Listed below are T cell receptor beta chains from one sample, sequenced in a study of spatial heterogeneity in lung cancer. Using its own MiXCR run on the 5' RACE reads, TCRdb lists one record per CDR3 protein. This table holds about 5,000 distinct CDR3 sequences, 2.5% to 3% found once. This sample comprised normal lung tissue next to the tumor, obtained at surgery. The receptors come from a male donor with early-stage non-small cell lung cancer. CDR3s include the opening cysteine and the closing phenylalanine or tryptophan. A D gene is named only where the DNA matches it firmly. Clone size is given as once, few, many or a size class.

>TRBV20-1|-|many|TRBJ2-5
TGCAGTGCTAGTTCTCTACAGGGCTCCGCGGAGACCCAGTACTTC
CSASSLQGSAETQYF
>TRBV4-1|-|medium-sized|TRBJ1-1
TGCGCCAGCAGCCAGGCCTCCGGAGATGAAGCTTTCTTT
CASSQASGDEAFF
>TRBV20-1|-|many|TRBJ2-2
TGCAGTGCAGAGGGGATTGAGGGGAACACCGGGGAGCTGTTTTTT
CSAEGIEGNTGELFF
>TRBV20-1|-|many|TRBJ1-5
TGCAGTGCTACGTTAAGTGGGCCTAGCAATCAGCCCCAGCATTTT
CSATLSGPSNQPQHF
>TRBV30|-|many|TRBJ1-1
TGTGCCTGGAGTCCCATATACAGTGGGGGCCACACTGAAGCTTTCTTT
CAWSPIYSGGHTEAFF
>TRBV6-5|TRBD2|many|TRBJ2-1
TGTGCCAGCAGTTCCGGGACTAGCGGGCGTGAGCAGTTCTTC
CASSSGTSGREQFF
>TRBV29-1|-|medium-sized|TRBJ2-7
TGCAGCGTAGAACGGAGCGCCGGGGGCGAGCAGTACTTC
CSVERSAGGEQYF
>TRBV5-6|-|many|TRBJ2-4
TGTGCCAGCAGCACCTGGACGGAAAACATTCAGTACTTC
CASSTWTENIQYF
>TRBV29-1|-|many|TRBJ1-5
TGCAGCGTGGGGTCAGGGGCCGATCAGCCCCAGCATTTT
CSVGSGADQPQHF
>TRBV28|-|many|TRBJ2-3
TGTGCCAGCAGTCCCCCCAGCAGTCTCACAGATACGCAGTATTTT
CASSPPSSLTDTQYF
>TRBV5-1|-|medium-sized|TRBJ2-7
TGCGCCAGCAGCTTGGGACAGGCTGCGGGGGAGCAGTACTTC
CASSLGQAAGEQYF
>TRBV6-5|-|medium-sized|TRBJ1-1
TGTGCCAGCGAGGGGGTAAACACTGAAGCTTTCTTT
CASEGVNTEAFF
>TRBV20-1|-|many|TRBJ1-1
TGCAGTGCTAGTAAGAGGGATGAAGCTTTCTTT
CSASKRDEAFF
>TRBV10-3|-|medium-sized|TRBJ2-1
TGTGCCATCAGTGCCGGAAGCCTGCTGGACAATGAGCAGTTCTTC
CAISAGSLLDNEQFF
>TRBV3-1|TRBD2|many|TRBJ2-1
TGTGCCAGCAGCCAGGGAGGACTAGCGGGGGGGATTAATGGGGACAATGAGCAGTTCTTC
CASSQGGLAGGINGDNEQFF
>TRBV30|-|medium-sized|TRBJ2-3
TGTGCCTGGAGTTACTTGCCCCCTAGCACAGATACGCAGTATTTT
CAWSYLPPSTDTQYF
>TRBV6-5|TRBD1|medium-sized|TRBJ2-2
TGTGCCAGCAGATGGGGACAGGGTGGGGCGTGGACCGGGGAGCTGTTTTTT
CASRWGQGGAWTGELFF
>TRBV20-1|-|medium-sized|TRBJ1-2
TGCAGTGCTGACGCCTATGGCTACACCTTC
CSADAYGYTF
>TRBV2|-|medium-sized|TRBJ2-2
TGTGCCAGTTACCCTTGGGGGCCCGGGGAGCTGTTTTTT
CASYPWGPGELFF
>TRBV5-1|-|large|TRBJ2-2
TGCGCCAGCAGCTCGCCCTCAGGGACCGACACCGGGGAGCTGTTTTTT
CASSSPSGTDTGELFF
>TRBV20-1|-|many|TRBJ1-2
TGCAGTGCTAGAGATCGGCAGGGGATCTATGGCTACACCTTC
CSARDRQGIYGYTF
>TRBV27|TRBD2|many|TRBJ2-5
TGTGCCAGCAGTTTATATGGGAGGGAAGAGACCCAGTACTTC
CASSLYGREETQYF
>TRBV5-1|-|medium-sized|TRBJ2-6
TGCGCCAGCAGCTCGGACACCTCCAACGTCCTGACTTTC
CASSSDTSNVLTF
>TRBV5-1|-|many|TRBJ2-1
TGCGCCAGCAGCCCTCACGGGACACGGGGAGGTGATGAGCAGTTCTTC
CASSPHGTRGGDEQFF
>TRBV5-6|-|many|TRBJ2-1
TGTGCCAGCAGCTCCACAGACTTTAGGGAATACAATGAGCAGTTCTTC
CASSSTDFREYNEQFF
>TRBV20-1|TRBD2|medium-sized|TRBJ2-3
TGCAGTGCTAGAACTAGCGGGGGGCGAGCAGATACGCAGTATTTT
CSARTSGGRADTQYF
>TRBV12-3/TRBV12-4|-|medium-sized|TRBJ1-2
TGTGCCAGCAGTTCCCTCAGTAGAGATGGCTACACCTTC
CASSSLSRDGYTF
>TRBV7-2|-|medium-sized|TRBJ2-5
TGTGCCAGCAGCCCTGGTTACCTCCAAGAGACCCAGTACTTC
CASSPGYLQETQYF
>TRBV5-1|-|medium-sized|TRBJ2-7
TGCGCCAGCAGCTTGGCCGAGACAGCGAGATCCTACGAGCAGTACTTC
CASSLAETARSYEQYF
>TRBV7-8|-|large|TRBJ2-3
TGTGCCAGCAGCTTAGCGGGCGGGGGCGCTAGCACAGATACGCAGTATTTT
CASSLAGGGASTDTQYF
>TRBV5-6|-|few|TRBJ1-4
TGTGCCAGCAGCCCAACCCCAATCGGGACTAATGAAAAACTGTTTTTT
CASSPTPIGTNEKLFF
>TRBV5-1|TRBD1|many|TRBJ2-2
TGCGCCAGCAGATCCCCGGGACAGTCGAACACCGGGGAGCTGTTTTTT
CASRSPGQSNTGELFF
>TRBV3-1|TRBD1|medium-sized|TRBJ1-3
TGTGCCAGCAGCCAAGCGAGAGACAGGGCTACTGGAAACACCATATATTTT
CASSQARDRATGNTIYF
>TRBV30|TRBD2|medium-sized|TRBJ2-2
TGTGCCTGGAGGAGGACTAGCGGGAGTCCCGGCGGGGAGCTGTTTTTT
CAWRRTSGSPGGELFF
>TRBV20-1|-|many|TRBJ1-5
TGCAGTGCGGGGGGGGAGAGCAATCAGCCCCAGCATTTT
CSAGGESNQPQHF
>TRBV29-1|-|many|TRBJ1-3
TGCAGCGCCAGCAAGGGGCTCAACACCATATATTTT
CSASKGLNTIYF
>TRBV24-1|-|medium-sized|TRBJ2-1
TGTGCCACCAGTGAGCGCTCCTACAATGAGCAGTTCTTC
CATSERSYNEQFF
>TRBV9|-|medium-sized|TRBJ2-2
TGTGCCAGCTGTCCTTCGAACACCGGGGAGCTGTTTTTT
CASCPSNTGELFF
>TRBV4-2|-|medium-sized|TRBJ2-7
TGTGCCAGCAGCCAAGATCTGGAGTCGCGCGGATGGGAGCAGTACTTC
CASSQDLESRGWEQYF
>TRBV12-3/TRBV12-4|-|few|TRBJ2-5
TGTGCCAGCAGTTCTCCCCGGACCCAAGAGACCCAGTACTTC
CASSSPRTQETQYF
>TRBV7-2|-|many|TRBJ1-5
TGTGCCAGCAGCCCCGGAATGGATCAGCCCCAGCATTTT
CASSPGMDQPQHF
>TRBV27|-|large|TRBJ2-5
TGTGCCAGCGGACTCCAAGAGACCCAGTACTTC
CASGLQETQYF
>TRBV20-1|TRBD1|large|TRBJ2-1
TGCAGTGCTAGAGATGTACAGGGGGTCTACAATGAGCAGTTCTTC
CSARDVQGVYNEQFF
>TRBV30|-|medium-sized|TRBJ2-1
TGTGCCTGGAGTAAGGAATGGGCAGACTTAGCTTCCTACAATGAGCAGTTCTTC
CAWSKEWADLASYNEQFF
>TRBV23-1|-|medium-sized|TRBJ2-5
TGCGCCAGCAGTCAAAATCCGGGGGGCGGGGAAGAGACCCAGTACTTC
CASSQNPGGGEETQYF
>TRBV11-1|-|many|TRBJ2-7
TGTGCCAGCAGCTTGAACAGGGCTCCCCTAAGCTCCTACGAGCAGTACTTC
CASSLNRAPLSSYEQYF
>TRBV20-1|TRBD1|many|TRBJ2-7
TGCAGTGCCATGGCGGGACAGGGGAACAACGAGCAGTACTTC
CSAMAGQGNNEQYF
>TRBV14|-|many|TRBJ1-2
TGTGCCAGCAGCCAAGGATATGGCTACACCTTC
CASSQGYGYTF
>TRBV7-9|TRBD2|many|TRBJ2-3
TGTGCCAGCAGCTTAGAGGCGGGAGGCACAGATACACAGTATTTT
CASSLEAGGTDTQYF
>TRBV7-2|TRBD1|medium-sized|TRBJ1-4
TGTGCCAGCAGCTCTGGGGTAACAGGGGGCGCCCGTGAAAAACTGTTTTTT
CASSSGVTGGAREKLFF
>TRBV18|-|many|TRBJ2-1
TGTGCCAGCTCACCTCCTACACAGAGCTCCTACAATGAGCAGTTCTTC
CASSPPTQSSYNEQFF
>TRBV6-5|-|medium-sized|TRBJ2-1
TGTGCCAGCAGTAAAGCTAACCGGGTCAGGGAGCAGTTCTTC
CASSKANRVREQFF